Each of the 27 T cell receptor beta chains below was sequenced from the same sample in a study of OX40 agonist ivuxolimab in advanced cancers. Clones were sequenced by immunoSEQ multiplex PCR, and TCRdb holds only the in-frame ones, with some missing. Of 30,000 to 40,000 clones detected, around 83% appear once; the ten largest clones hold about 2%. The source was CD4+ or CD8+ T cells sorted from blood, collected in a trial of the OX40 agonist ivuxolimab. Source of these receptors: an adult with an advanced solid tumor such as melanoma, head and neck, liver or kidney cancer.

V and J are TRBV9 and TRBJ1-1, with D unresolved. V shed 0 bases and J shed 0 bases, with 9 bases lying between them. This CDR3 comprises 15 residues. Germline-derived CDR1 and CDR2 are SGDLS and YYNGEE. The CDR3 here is CASSVGHEMNTEAFF. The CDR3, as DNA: TGTGCCAGCAGCGTAGGGCACGAAATGAACACTGAAGCTTTCTTT. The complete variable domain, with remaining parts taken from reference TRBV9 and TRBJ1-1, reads DSGVTQTPKHLITATGQRVTLRCSPRSGDLSVYWYQQSLDQGLQFLIQYYNGEERAKGNILERFSAQQFPDLHSELNLSSLELGDSALYFCASSVGHEMNTEAFFGQGTRLTVV.

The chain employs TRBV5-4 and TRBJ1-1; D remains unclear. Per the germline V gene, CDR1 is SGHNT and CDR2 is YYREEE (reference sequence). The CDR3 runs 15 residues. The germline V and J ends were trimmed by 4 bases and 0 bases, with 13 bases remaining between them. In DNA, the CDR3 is TGTGCCAGCAGCCCGGAGTATGGACTGAACACTGAAGCTTTCTTT. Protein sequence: CASSPEYGLNTEAFF.

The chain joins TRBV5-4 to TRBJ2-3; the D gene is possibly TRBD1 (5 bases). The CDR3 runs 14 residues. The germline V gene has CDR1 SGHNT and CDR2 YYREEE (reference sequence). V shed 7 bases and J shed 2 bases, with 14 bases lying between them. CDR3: CASLVWGHTDTQYF. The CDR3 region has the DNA TGTGCCAGCTTAGTTTGGGGCCACACAGATACGCAGTATTTT.

The CDR3 spells CASRQSGGKEETQYF. The DNA of the CDR3 is TGCGCCAGCAGACAAAGCGGGGGGAAAGAAGAGACCCAGTACTTC. The rearrangement joins TRBV5-1 to TRBJ2-5; 9 nucleotides line up with TRBD2. Germline loops: CDR1 SGHRS, CDR2 YFSETQ. The CDR3 is made up of 15 amino acids. Trimming took 5 bases from V and 3 from J; bases not matched to a gene: 8. The whole variable domain, filled in from reference TRBV5-1 and TRBJ2-5, reads KAGVTQTPRYLIKTRGQQVTLSCSPISGHRSVSWYQQTPGQGLQFLFEYFSETQRNKGNFPGRFSGRQFSNSRSEMNVSTLELGDSALYLCASRQSGGKEETQYFGPGTRLLVL.

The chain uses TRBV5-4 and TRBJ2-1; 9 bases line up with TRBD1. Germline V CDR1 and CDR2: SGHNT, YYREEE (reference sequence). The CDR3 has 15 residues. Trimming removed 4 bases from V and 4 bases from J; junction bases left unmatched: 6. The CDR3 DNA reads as TGTGCCAGCAGCCGGGGACAGGGAGAGTACAATGAGCAGTTCTTC. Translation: CASSRGQGEYNEQFF.

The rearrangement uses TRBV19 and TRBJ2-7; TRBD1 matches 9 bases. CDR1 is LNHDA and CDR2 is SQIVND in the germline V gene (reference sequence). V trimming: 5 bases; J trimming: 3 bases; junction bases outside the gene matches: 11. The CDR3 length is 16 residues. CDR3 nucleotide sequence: TGTGCCAGTAGTGAAGAACAGGGGGCGCGTCTCTACGAGCAGTACTTC. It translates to CASSEEQGARLYEQYF.

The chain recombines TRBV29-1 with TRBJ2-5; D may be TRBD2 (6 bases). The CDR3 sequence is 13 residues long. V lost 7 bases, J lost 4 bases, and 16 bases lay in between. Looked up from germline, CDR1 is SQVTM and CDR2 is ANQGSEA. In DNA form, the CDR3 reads TGCAGCGCCCCTTCCCGGGGGTTAGAGACCCAGTACTTC. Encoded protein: CSAPSRGLETQYF.

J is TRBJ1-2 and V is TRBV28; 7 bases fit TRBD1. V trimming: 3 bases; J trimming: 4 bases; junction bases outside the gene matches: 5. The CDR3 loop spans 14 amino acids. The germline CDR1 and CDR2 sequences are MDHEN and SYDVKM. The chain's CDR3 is CASSFIGGGYGYTF. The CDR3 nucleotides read TGTGCCAGCAGTTTCATAGGGGGCGGCTATGGCTACACCTTC.

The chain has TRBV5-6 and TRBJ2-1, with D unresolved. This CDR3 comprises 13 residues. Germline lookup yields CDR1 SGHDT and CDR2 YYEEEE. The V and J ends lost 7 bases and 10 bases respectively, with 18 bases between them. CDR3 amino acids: CASQWTGNTEQFF. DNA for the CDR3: TGTGCCAGCCAGTGGACGGGTAATACAGAGCAGTTCTTC.

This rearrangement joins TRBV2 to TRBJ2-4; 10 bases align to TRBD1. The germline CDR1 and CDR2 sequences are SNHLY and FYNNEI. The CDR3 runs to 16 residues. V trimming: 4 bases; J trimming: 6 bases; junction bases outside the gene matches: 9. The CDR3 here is CASSAAGTGVLNIQYF. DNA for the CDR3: TGTGCCAGCAGTGCCGCCGGGACAGGGGTCTTAAACATTCAGTACTTC.

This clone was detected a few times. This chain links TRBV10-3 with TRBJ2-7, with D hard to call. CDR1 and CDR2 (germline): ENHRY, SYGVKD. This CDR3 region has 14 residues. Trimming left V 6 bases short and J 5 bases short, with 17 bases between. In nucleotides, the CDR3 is TGTGCCATCAGGCGTCAAAACCTTCTAGACGAGCAGTACTTC. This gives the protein CAIRRQNLLDEQYF.

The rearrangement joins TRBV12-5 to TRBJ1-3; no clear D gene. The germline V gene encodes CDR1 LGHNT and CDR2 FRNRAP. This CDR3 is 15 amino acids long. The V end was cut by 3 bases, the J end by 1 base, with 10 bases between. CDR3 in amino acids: CASGFQSSSGNTIYF. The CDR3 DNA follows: TGTGCTAGTGGTTTCCAGTCTTCTTCTGGAAACACCATATATTTT.

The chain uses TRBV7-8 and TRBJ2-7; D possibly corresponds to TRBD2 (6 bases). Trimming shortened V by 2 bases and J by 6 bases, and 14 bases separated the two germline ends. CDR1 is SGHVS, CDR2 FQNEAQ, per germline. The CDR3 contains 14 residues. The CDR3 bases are TGTGCCAGCAGCTTATACGGGGGAACCGGCGAGCAGTACTTC. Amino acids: CASSLYGGTGEQYF.

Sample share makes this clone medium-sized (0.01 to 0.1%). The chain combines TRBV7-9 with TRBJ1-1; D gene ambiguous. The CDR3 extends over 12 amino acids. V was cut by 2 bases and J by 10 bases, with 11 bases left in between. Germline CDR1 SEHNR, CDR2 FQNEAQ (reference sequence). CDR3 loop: CASSLKGLVAFF. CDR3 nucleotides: TGTGCCAGCAGCTTAAAAGGGCTGGTAGCTTTCTTT. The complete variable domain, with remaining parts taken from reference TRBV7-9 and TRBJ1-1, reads DTGVSQNPRHKITKRGQNVTFRCDPISEHNRLYWYRQTLGQGPEFLTYFQNEAQLEKSRLLSDRFSAERPKGSFSTLEIQRTEQGDSAMYLCASSLKGLVAFFGQGTRLTVV.

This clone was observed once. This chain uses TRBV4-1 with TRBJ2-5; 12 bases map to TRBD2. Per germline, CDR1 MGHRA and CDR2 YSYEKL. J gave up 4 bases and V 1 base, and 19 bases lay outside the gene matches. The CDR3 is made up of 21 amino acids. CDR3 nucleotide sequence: TGCGCCAGCAGCCAAGCCCCAAGGGGGCTAGCGGGGGGGCATTCCCCAGAGACCCAGTACTTC. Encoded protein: CASSQAPRGLAGGHSPETQYF.

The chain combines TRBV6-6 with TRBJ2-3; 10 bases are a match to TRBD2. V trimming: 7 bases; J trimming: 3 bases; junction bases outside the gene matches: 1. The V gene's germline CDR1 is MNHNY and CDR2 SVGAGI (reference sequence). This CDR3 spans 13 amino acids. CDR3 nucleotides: TGTGCCAGCAAGCGGGAGGGGACAGATACGCAGTATTTT. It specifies CASKREGTDTQYF.

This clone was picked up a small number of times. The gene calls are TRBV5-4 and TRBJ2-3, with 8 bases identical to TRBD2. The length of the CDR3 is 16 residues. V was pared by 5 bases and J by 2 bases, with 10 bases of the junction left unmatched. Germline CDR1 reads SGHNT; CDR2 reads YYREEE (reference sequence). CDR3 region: CASRPGGGINTDTQYF. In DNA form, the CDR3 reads TGTGCCAGCAGGCCCGGGGGGGGGATAAACACAGATACGCAGTATTTT.

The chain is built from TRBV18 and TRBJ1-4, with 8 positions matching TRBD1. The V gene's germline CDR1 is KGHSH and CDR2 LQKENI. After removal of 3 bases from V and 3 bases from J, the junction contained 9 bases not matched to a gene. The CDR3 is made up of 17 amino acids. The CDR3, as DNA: TGTGCCAGCTCACCGCAGGGGGCGGGGAGGCCTAATGAAAAACTGTTTTTT. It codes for CASSPQGAGRPNEKLFF.

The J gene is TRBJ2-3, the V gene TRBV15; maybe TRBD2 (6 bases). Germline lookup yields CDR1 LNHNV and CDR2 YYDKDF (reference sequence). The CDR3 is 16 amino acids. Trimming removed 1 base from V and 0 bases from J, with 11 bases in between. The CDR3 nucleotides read TGTGCCACCAGCAGAGGCGGCGGGACTAGCACAGATACGCAGTATTTT. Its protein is CATSRGGGTSTDTQYF.

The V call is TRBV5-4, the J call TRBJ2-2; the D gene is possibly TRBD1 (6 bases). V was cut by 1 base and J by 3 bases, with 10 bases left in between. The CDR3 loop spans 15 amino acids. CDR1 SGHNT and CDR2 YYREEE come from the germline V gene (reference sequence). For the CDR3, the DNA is TGTGCCAGCAGCTTGCGGACAGACTACACCGGGGAGCTGTTTTTT. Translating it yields CASSLRTDYTGELFF.

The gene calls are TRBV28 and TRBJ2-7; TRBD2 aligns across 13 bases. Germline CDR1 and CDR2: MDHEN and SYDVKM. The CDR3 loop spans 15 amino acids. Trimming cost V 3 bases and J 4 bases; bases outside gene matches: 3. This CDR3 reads CASSLETSGRYEQYF. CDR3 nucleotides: TGTGCCAGCAGTTTGGAGACTAGCGGGAGGTACGAGCAGTACTTC.

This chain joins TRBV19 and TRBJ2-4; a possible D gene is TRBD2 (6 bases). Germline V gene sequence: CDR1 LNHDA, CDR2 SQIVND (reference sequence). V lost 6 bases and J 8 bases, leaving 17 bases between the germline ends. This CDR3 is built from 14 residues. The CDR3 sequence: CASRDGGMVHIQYF. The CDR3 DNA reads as TGTGCCAGTAGGGATGGCGGGATGGTGCACATTCAGTACTTC.

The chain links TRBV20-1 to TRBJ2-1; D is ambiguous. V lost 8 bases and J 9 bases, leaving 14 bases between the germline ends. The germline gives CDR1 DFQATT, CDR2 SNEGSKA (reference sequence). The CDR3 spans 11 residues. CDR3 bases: TGCAGTCAACTTAGGGAAAGTGAGCAGTTCTTC. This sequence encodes CSQLRESEQFF.

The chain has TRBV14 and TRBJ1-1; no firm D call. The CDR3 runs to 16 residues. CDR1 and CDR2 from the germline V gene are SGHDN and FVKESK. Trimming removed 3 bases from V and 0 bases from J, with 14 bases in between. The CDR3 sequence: CASSQTISRLNTEAFF. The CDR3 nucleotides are TGTGCCAGCAGCCAGACGATATCCAGACTGAACACTGAAGCTTTCTTT. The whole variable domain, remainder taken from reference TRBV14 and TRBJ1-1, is EAGVTQFPSHSVIEKGQTVTLRCDPISGHDNLYWYRRVMGKEIKFLLHFVKESKQDESGMPNNRFLAERTGGTYSTLKVQPAELEDSGVYFCASSQTISRLNTEAFFGQGTRLTVV.

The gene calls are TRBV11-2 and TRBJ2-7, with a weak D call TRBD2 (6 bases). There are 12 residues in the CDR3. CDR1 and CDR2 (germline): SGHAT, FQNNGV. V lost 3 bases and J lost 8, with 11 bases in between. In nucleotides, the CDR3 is TGTGCCAGCAGCTTGGAGCGGGCTCAGCAGTACTTC. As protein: CASSLERAQQYF.

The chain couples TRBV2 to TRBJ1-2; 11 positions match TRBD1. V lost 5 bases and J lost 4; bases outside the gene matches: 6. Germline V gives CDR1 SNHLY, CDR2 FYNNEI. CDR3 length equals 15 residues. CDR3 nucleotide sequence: TGTGCCAGCAGTTCCCGGACAGGGGGCGGCTATGGCTACACCTTC. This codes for CASSSRTGGGYGYTF.

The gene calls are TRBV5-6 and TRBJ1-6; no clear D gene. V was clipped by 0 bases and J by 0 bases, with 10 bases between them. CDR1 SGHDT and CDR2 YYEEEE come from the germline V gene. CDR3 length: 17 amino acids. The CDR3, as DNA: TGTGCCAGCAGCTTGGGAGTAAGCAGCTCCTATAATTCACCCCTCCACTTT. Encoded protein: CASSLGVSSSYNSPLHF.